There are many counts of the clone carrying this T cell receptor (beta chain). As to time point: before trial treatment. Both TCRalpha and TCRbeta chains were reverse transcribed with V-gene-specific primers. TCR amplification involved about 21 PCR cycles with a constant-region primer and V-primer adapter. One entry per CDR3 protein, called by TCRdb with MiXCR from the reads. The sample holds 85,000 to 100,000 distinct CDR3 sequences, more than 8% seen once. These data belong to a study of low-dose radiotherapy and immunotherapy resistance in tumors. About the study: Across 26 weeks, 13 Gy in total went to Cohort 2, delivered as 1 Gy per fraction every two weeks.

The CDR3 totals 16 residues. CDR1 is SNHLY, CDR2 FYNNEI, per germline. Unmatched junction bases numbered 15, after V lost 8 bases and J lost 4 bases. The gene calls are TRBV2 and TRBJ1-2; 8 bases are a match to TRBD1. The specimen comprised PBMCs, sampled before treatment. This clonotype originated in a male donor with prostate cancer. CDR3 nucleotides: TGTGCCAGCTCAAAAGGACAGGGAGATCTTGTCTATGGCTACACCTTC. This encodes CASSKGQGDLVYGYTF. Supplemented by reference TRBV2 and TRBJ1-2, the full variable domain reads EPEVTQTPSHQVTQMGQEVILRCVPISNHLYFYWYRQILGQKVEFLVSFYNNEISEKSEIFDDQFSVERPDGSNFTLKIRSTKLEDSAMYFCASSKGQGDLVYGYTFGSGTRLTVV.